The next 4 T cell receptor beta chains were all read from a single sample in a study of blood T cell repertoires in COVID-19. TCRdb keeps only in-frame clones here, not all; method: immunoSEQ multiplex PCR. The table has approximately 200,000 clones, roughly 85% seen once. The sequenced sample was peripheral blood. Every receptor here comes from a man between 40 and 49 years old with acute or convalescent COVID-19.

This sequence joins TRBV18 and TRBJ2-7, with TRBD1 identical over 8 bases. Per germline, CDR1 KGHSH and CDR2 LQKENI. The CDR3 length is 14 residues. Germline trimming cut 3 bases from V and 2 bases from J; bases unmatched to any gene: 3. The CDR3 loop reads CASSPGQATYEQYF. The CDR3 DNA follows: TGTGCCAGCTCACCGGGACAGGCGACCTACGAGCAGTACTTC. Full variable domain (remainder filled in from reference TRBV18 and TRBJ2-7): NAGVMQNPRHLVRRRGQEARLRCSPMKGHSHVYWYRQLPEEGLKFMVYLQKENIIDESGMPKERFSAEFPKEGPSILRIQQVVRGDSAAYFCASSPGQATYEQYFGPGTRLTVT.

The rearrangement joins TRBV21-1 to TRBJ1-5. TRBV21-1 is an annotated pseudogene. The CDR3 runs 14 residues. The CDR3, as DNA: TGTGCCAGCAGCAGGGGAGGAGGGTGTCAGCCCCAGCATTTT. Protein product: CASSRGGGCQPQHF.

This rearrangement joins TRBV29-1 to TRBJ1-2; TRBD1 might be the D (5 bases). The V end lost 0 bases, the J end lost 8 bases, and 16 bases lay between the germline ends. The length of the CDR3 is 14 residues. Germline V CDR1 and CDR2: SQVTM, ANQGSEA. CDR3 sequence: CSVEEGGWRDGYTF. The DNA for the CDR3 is TGCAGCGTTGAAGAAGGAGGGTGGCGGGACGGCTACACCTTC.

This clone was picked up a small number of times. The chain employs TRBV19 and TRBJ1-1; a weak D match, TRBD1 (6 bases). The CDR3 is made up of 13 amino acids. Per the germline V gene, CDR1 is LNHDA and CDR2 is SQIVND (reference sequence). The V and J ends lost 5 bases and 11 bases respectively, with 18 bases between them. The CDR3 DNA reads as TGTGCCAGTAGTGGGCTTGACAGGTCCCGCGCTTTCTTT. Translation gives CASSGLDRSRAFF.